This is a list of T cell receptor beta chains from one sample in a study of T cell responses to AZD1222 COVID-19 vaccine. The protocol was immunoSEQ multiplex PCR, while the TCRdb copy is restricted to in-frame clones and leaves out a portion. The sample contains roughly 100,000 clones, approximately 88% of which appear only once. The specimen was peripheral blood, collected on day 0 of AZD1222 vaccination. The receptors shown here come from an adult in good health. CDR3s include the opening cysteine and the closing phenylalanine or tryptophan. D genes are given only for firm matches. The size field is filled for only some rows; it gives once, few, many or a size class.

v_call: TRBV19
d_call: NA
clone_size: NA
j_call: TRBJ1-4
cdr3_aa: CASSPNEKLFF
cdr3_nt: TGTGCCAGTAGTCCTAATGAAAAACTGTTTTTT

v_call: TRBV19
d_call: TRBD1
clone_size: NA
j_call: TRBJ2-7
cdr3_aa: CASSRRDRTYEQYF
cdr3_nt: TGTGCCAGTAGTAGAAGGGACAGGACCTACGAGCAGTACTTC

v_call: TRBV10-3
d_call: NA
clone_size: NA
j_call: TRBJ1-6
cdr3_aa: CAISESQGFDSPLHF
cdr3_nt: TGTGCCATCAGTGAGTCCCAGGGTTTCGATTCACCCCTCCACTTT

v_call: TRBV27
d_call: NA
clone_size: NA
j_call: TRBJ1-5
cdr3_aa: CASRWTPGQPQHF
cdr3_nt: TGTGCCAGCAGGTGGACCCCAGGGCAGCCCCAGCATTTT

v_call: TRBV4-1
d_call: NA
clone_size: NA
j_call: TRBJ1-2
cdr3_aa: CASSQDAGVGLRGYTF
cdr3_nt: TGCGCCAGCAGCCAAGATGCAGGGGTCGGCCTCCGGGGCTACACCTTC

v_call: TRBV9
d_call: NA
clone_size: NA
j_call: TRBJ1-3
cdr3_aa: CASSVVEGAGNTIYF
cdr3_nt: TGTGCCAGCAGCGTAGTGGAGGGTGCTGGAAACACCATATATTTT

v_call: TRBV10-3
d_call: TRBD1
clone_size: NA
j_call: TRBJ2-7
cdr3_aa: CAISDGTGGLEQYF
cdr3_nt: TGTGCCATCAGTGACGGGACAGGGGGACTCGAGCAGTACTTC

v_call: TRBV3-1/TRBV3-2
d_call: NA
clone_size: NA
j_call: TRBJ1-5
cdr3_aa: CASSPPTQDYSNQPQHF
cdr3_nt: TGTGCCAGCAGCCCCCCGACGCAGGACTATAGCAATCAGCCCCAGCATTTT

v_call: TRBV13
d_call: NA
clone_size: NA
j_call: TRBJ2-1
cdr3_aa: CASKPPPAGISYNEQFF
cdr3_nt: TGTGCCAGCAAACCCCCTCCCGCGGGTATCTCCTACAATGAGCAGTTCTTC

v_call: TRBV4-1
d_call: NA
clone_size: NA
j_call: TRBJ1-5
cdr3_aa: CASSQVPDIYQPQHF
cdr3_nt: TGCGCCAGCAGCCAAGTCCCTGACATCTATCAGCCCCAGCATTTT

v_call: TRBV10-3
d_call: NA
clone_size: NA
j_call: TRBJ2-1
cdr3_aa: CASNLVKAVYNEQFF
cdr3_nt: TGTGCCTCAAATCTTGTGAAAGCGGTTTACAATGAGCAGTTCTTC

v_call: TRBV6-2/TRBV6-3
d_call: NA
clone_size: NA
j_call: TRBJ1-1
cdr3_aa: CASSPLSWEAFF
cdr3_nt: TGTGCCAGCAGTCCCCTTTCATGGGAAGCTTTCTTT

v_call: TRBV5-5
d_call: TRBD2
clone_size: NA
j_call: TRBJ2-1
cdr3_aa: CASSLELAGSHEQFF
cdr3_nt: TGTGCCAGCAGCTTGGAGCTAGCGGGGTCGCATGAGCAGTTCTTC

v_call: TRBV9
d_call: NA
clone_size: NA
j_call: TRBJ1-3
cdr3_aa: CASSPYGVSSGNTIYF
cdr3_nt: TGTGCCAGCAGCCCTTATGGCGTCAGCTCTGGAAACACCATATATTTT

v_call: TRBV12-3/TRBV12-4
d_call: NA
clone_size: NA
j_call: TRBJ1-2
cdr3_aa: CASSSSANYGYTF
cdr3_nt: TGTGCCAGCAGTTCCAGCGCTAACTATGGCTACACCTTC

v_call: TRBV19
d_call: NA
clone_size: NA
j_call: TRBJ1-1
cdr3_aa: CASSMGRVSEAFF
cdr3_nt: TGTGCCAGTAGTATGGGCAGGGTTAGTGAAGCTTTCTTT

v_call: TRBV5-6
d_call: NA
clone_size: NA
j_call: TRBJ1-1
cdr3_aa: CASSLGGVTEAFF
cdr3_nt: TGTGCCAGCAGCTTGGGGGGAGTAACTGAAGCTTTCTTT

v_call: TRBV19
d_call: TRBD1
clone_size: NA
j_call: TRBJ1-2
cdr3_aa: CASIQTGGVSYGYTF
cdr3_nt: TGTGCCAGTATTCAAACAGGGGGCGTTAGCTATGGCTACACCTTC

v_call: TRBV24-1
d_call: TRBD2
clone_size: few
j_call: TRBJ2-3
cdr3_aa: CATSDRTSPTDTQYF
cdr3_nt: TGTGCCACCAGTGATAGGACTAGCCCAACAGATACGCAGTATTTT

v_call: TRBV24-1
d_call: TRBD2
clone_size: NA
j_call: TRBJ2-2
cdr3_aa: CATSGAGANTGELFF
cdr3_nt: TGTGCCACCAGTGGAGCGGGAGCGAACACCGGGGAGCTGTTTTTT

v_call: TRBV19
d_call: TRBD1
clone_size: NA
j_call: TRBJ1-1
cdr3_aa: CASSDPGQPRATEAFF
cdr3_nt: TGTGCCAGTAGCGACCCGGGACAGCCTAGGGCCACTGAAGCTTTCTTT

v_call: TRBV6-2/TRBV6-3
d_call: TRBD2
clone_size: NA
j_call: TRBJ2-3
cdr3_aa: CASSPGTSEVTDTQYF
cdr3_nt: TGTGCCAGCAGCCCCGGGACTAGCGAGGTCACAGATACGCAGTATTTT

v_call: TRBV14
d_call: TRBD1
clone_size: NA
j_call: TRBJ2-7
cdr3_aa: CASSQHDRGEIDEQYF
cdr3_nt: TGTGCCAGCAGCCAACACGACAGGGGGGAAATCGACGAGCAGTACTTC

v_call: TRBV11-2
d_call: NA
clone_size: NA
j_call: TRBJ2-3
cdr3_aa: CASSFRLDRGTQYF
cdr3_nt: TGTGCCAGCAGCTTTAGACTGGACCGGGGTACGCAGTATTTT

v_call: TRBV6-5
d_call: NA
clone_size: NA
j_call: TRBJ2-7
cdr3_aa: CASSLVEGTYEQYF
cdr3_nt: TGTGCCAGCAGTCTAGTGGAGGGAACGTACGAGCAGTACTTC

v_call: TRBV9
d_call: TRBD2
clone_size: NA
j_call: TRBJ2-5
cdr3_aa: CASSVGGTNQETQYF
cdr3_nt: TGTGCCAGCAGCGTAGGTGGGACTAACCAAGAGACCCAGTACTTC

v_call: TRBV4-1
d_call: TRBD1
clone_size: NA
j_call: TRBJ1-3
cdr3_aa: CASNRDRGSGNTIYF
cdr3_nt: TGCGCCAGCAACCGAGACAGGGGGAGCGGAAACACCATATATTTT

v_call: TRBV11-2
d_call: NA
clone_size: NA
j_call: TRBJ2-7
cdr3_aa: CASSLRSYEQYF
cdr3_nt: TGTGCCAGCAGCTTAAGAAGCTACGAGCAGTACTTC

v_call: TRBV19
d_call: NA
clone_size: NA
j_call: TRBJ1-6
cdr3_aa: CASSFGQLNSPLHF
cdr3_nt: TGTGCCAGTAGTTTCGGACAGCTGAATTCACCCCTCCACTTT

v_call: TRBV28
d_call: NA
clone_size: NA
j_call: TRBJ1-6
cdr3_aa: CASSLYQGTMSPLHF
cdr3_nt: TGTGCCAGCAGTTTATACCAGGGGACTATGTCACCCCTCCACTTT

v_call: TRBV9
d_call: TRBD1
clone_size: NA
j_call: TRBJ1-3
cdr3_aa: CASSGTGLGGNTIYF
cdr3_nt: TGTGCCAGCAGCGGGACAGGGCTGGGCGGAAACACCATATATTTT

v_call: TRBV7-9
d_call: NA
clone_size: NA
j_call: TRBJ1-5
cdr3_aa: CASSHSLGASNQPQHF
cdr3_nt: TGTGCCAGCAGCCACTCCCTTGGGGCTAGCAATCAGCCCCAGCATTTT

v_call: TRBV3-1/TRBV3-2
d_call: NA
clone_size: few
j_call: TRBJ2-7
cdr3_aa: CASSQSSYEQYF
cdr3_nt: TGTGCCAGCAGCCAATCGAGCTACGAGCAGTACTTC

v_call: TRBV7-2
d_call: NA
clone_size: NA
j_call: TRBJ2-3
cdr3_aa: CASSIGPADTQYF
cdr3_nt: TGTGCCAGCAGCATTGGACCGGCGGATACGCAGTATTTT

v_call: TRBV6-2/TRBV6-3
d_call: NA
clone_size: NA
j_call: TRBJ1-2
cdr3_aa: CASSSLQPREAGYGYTF
cdr3_nt: TGTGCCAGCAGCTCACTACAACCCCGGGAGGCCGGGTATGGCTACACCTTC

v_call: TRBV10-3
d_call: NA
clone_size: NA
j_call: TRBJ1-4
cdr3_aa: CAISPGVGTDNEKLFF
cdr3_nt: TGTGCCATCAGCCCCGGAGTGGGGACGGATAATGAAAAACTGTTTTTT

v_call: TRBV30
d_call: NA
clone_size: once
j_call: TRBJ2-3
cdr3_aa: CAWGTGDTQYF
cdr3_nt: TGTGCCTGGGGAACCGGAGATACGCAGTATTTT

v_call: TRBV7-9
d_call: NA
clone_size: NA
j_call: TRBJ1-6
cdr3_aa: CASSLRADNSPLHF
cdr3_nt: TGTGCCAGCAGCTTAAGGGCAGATAATTCACCCCTCCACTTT

v_call: TRBV28
d_call: NA
clone_size: NA
j_call: TRBJ1-2
cdr3_aa: CAHLGGDGYTF
cdr3_nt: TGTGCTCATCTGGGGGGAGATGGCTACACCTTC

v_call: TRBV12-5
d_call: NA
clone_size: NA
j_call: TRBJ2-2
cdr3_aa: CASLPNTGELFF
cdr3_nt: TGTGCTAGTCTGCCGAACACCGGGGAGCTGTTTTTT